This record looks at one T cell receptor beta chain sequence and its context. What it recognizes is unknown. Germline CDR1 SGHDN, CDR2 FVKESK. J gave up 2 bases and V 4 bases, and 4 bases lay outside the gene matches. The CDR3 totals 15 residues. The sample originates from a study of cytomegalovirus exposure and HLA in healthy donors. Study-wide results and caveats: Researchers counted around 180 TCR beta chains as cytomegalovirus-associated. In a later analysis, TCR beta V- and J-gene trimming was associated with a missense DCLRE1C variant. Some segments of the V type, notably TRBV6-2 and TRBV6-3, were excluded as indistinguishable. HLA allele associations emerged for 15,000 to 20,000 TCR beta sequences in a later analysis, at 0.05 false discovery rate.

PCR amplification relied on 60 Vbeta primers (plus 13 Jbeta primers). Profiling relied on immunoSEQ multiplex PCR, and the TCRdb table lists in-frame clones only, not all of them. The data show nearly 300,000 clones, more than 80% seen once. The sequence was collected from a man aged 35 to 55 in good health and CMV-seropositive. The material sequenced was PBMCs. V gene TRBV14 combines with J gene TRBJ2-7; TRBD2 matches at 11 bases. The CDR3 DNA reads TGTGCCAGCAGCCGGACTAGCGGGCGGACCTACGAGCAGTACTTC. It specifies CASSRTSGRTYEQYF.